The T cell receptor beta chain described here comes from a study of T cells in Graves' hyperthyroidism and ophthalmopathy. Study-wide background: Blood from the periphery was taken at initial diagnosis, before any treatment.

The CDR3 is 12 residues long. V was cut by 6 bases and J by 1 base, with 6 bases left in between. The TCR beta CDR3 regions underwent amplification using RNA transcripts as the source. RT-PCR in the first round (using the HTBI primer set) targeted the TCR CDR3. From the multiplex PCR reads, TCRdb called clonotypes with MiXCR, one entry per CDR3 protein. The repertoire holds about 360,000 distinct CDR3 sequences, with roughly 25% as singletons. The sequenced material came from blood. This TCR came from a man in his fifties with Graves' hyperthyroidism. The rearrangement joins TRBV12-3 or TRBV12-4 to TRBJ1-1, with D maybe TRBD1 (6 bases). The chain's CDR3 is CASRGQNTEAFF. DNA for the CDR3: TGTGCCAGCAGGGGACAGAACACTGAAGCTTTCTTT.